The 22 T cell receptor beta chains reported below all come from one sample, sequenced in a study of human T cells and chemical hapten exposure. Time point in this sample: patch test 3, about 24 weeks after DPC sensitization. The treatment: therapeutic diphenylcyclopropenone sensitization with weekly scalp DPC. It was from unfractionated whole blood that total RNA was extracted. TCRdb analysed the RACE reads with MiXCR anew, one entry per CDR3 protein. The sample shows roughly 40,000 distinct CDR3 sequences, approximately 12% of them seen only once. Material: whole blood, obtained in connection with sensitization to the hapten diphenylcyclopropenone (DPC). Receptors were obtained from a woman between 40 and 50 years old with alopecia areata. Some clones in this sample may be carry-over from other donors' samples.

This clonotype came up many times. In nucleotides, the CDR3 is TGCGCCAGCAGCCAAGATTTCCAGGCTGGGGCCAACGTCCTGACTTTC. The encoded protein is CASSQDFQAGANVLTF. The chain employs TRBV4-3 and TRBJ2-6; no firm D call. Trimming pared 0 bases from V and 2 bases from J, leaving 8 bases between. CDR1 LGHNA and CDR2 YSLEER come from the germline V gene. This CDR3 is built from 16 residues.

Details on this clonotype: With a much larger clone just one base away, this may be a read error. The chain uses TRBV7-7 and TRBJ2-1; 10 nucleotides line up with TRBD2. CDR3 length: 14 residues. The germline gives CDR1 SSHAT, CDR2 FNYEAQ (reference sequence). CDR3: CTSSTASGGNEQFF. The CDR3, as DNA: TGTACCAGCAGCACAGCTAGCGGGGGTAATGAGCAGTTCTTC. The whole variable domain, filled in from reference TRBV7-7 and TRBJ2-1, reads GAGVSQSPRYKVTKRGQDVTLRCDPISSHATLYWYQQALGQGPEFLTYFNYEAQPDKSGLPSDRFSAERPEGSISTLTIQRTEQRDSAMYRCTSSTASGGNEQFFGPGTRLTVL.

This clonotype was picked up many times. The genes are TRBV10-3 and TRBJ2-5; D not resolved. The CDR3 extends over 11 amino acids. Germline V lookup: CDR1 ENHRY, CDR2 SYGVKD. Trimming stripped 0 bases from V and 4 bases from J, with 0 bases between. CDR3 nucleotides: TGTGCCATCAGTGAGTCAGAGACCCAGTACTTC. Translation gives CAISESETQYF.

To note about this clonotype: One base away lies a much larger clone, so this may be a sequencing read error. V usage is TRBV18 and J usage is TRBJ2-1; D may match TRBD1 or TRBD2 (6 bases each). This CDR3 region has 12 residues. Per germline, CDR1 KGHSH and CDR2 LQKENI. In nucleotides, the CDR3 is TGTGTCAGCTCACTACAGGGAGGTGAGCAGTTCTTC. Protein product: CVSSLQGGEQFF.

The genes are TRBV30 and TRBJ2-3, with 7 bases fitting TRBD2. Germline CDR1 reads GTSNPN; CDR2 reads SVGIG (reference sequence). The CDR3 runs 13 residues. Unmatched junction bases numbered 2, after V lost 2 bases and J lost 3 bases. The CDR3, as DNA: TGTGCCTGGAGTTACGGGGGGACAGATACGCAGTATTTT. Amino acids: CAWSYGGTDTQYF.

This clonotype has just a few counts. The V and J genes are TRBV3-1 and TRBJ2-2, with D possibly being TRBD1 (6 bases). The V and J ends lost 3 bases and 5 bases respectively, with 10 bases between them. The germline V gene has CDR1 LGHDT and CDR2 YNNKEL (reference sequence). This CDR3 comprises 14 residues. CDR3 amino acids: CASSQQQGTGELFF. The CDR3 coding sequence is TGTGCCAGCAGCCAGCAACAGGGTACCGGGGAGCTGTTTTTT.

This clonotype appeared a few times. The CDR3 spells CASSRPGISPCNEQFF. The CDR3 coding sequence is TGTGCCAGCAGCCGGCCCGGTATCTCCCCCTGCAATGAGCAGTTCTTC. The chain recombines TRBV11-2 with TRBJ2-1; D remains unclear. The CDR3 covers 16 residues. V was clipped by 5 bases and J by 6 bases, with 20 bases between them. Germline assignment: CDR1 SGHAT and CDR2 FQNNGV.

This clonotype is judged medium-sized. The chain is built from TRBV4-1 and TRBJ2-2; unclear D gene. The CDR3 spans 16 residues. The V gene's germline CDR1 is MGHRA and CDR2 YSYEKL. Deletions cut 0 bases from V and 5 bases from J, with 13 bases between. The CDR3 bases are TGCGCCAGCAGCCAAGAGACCACACCTCTTACCGGGGAGCTGTTTTTT. As protein: CASSQETTPLTGELFF.

This clonotype appeared many times. The chain carries TRBV2 and TRBJ1-5; D is unclear. V lost 6 bases, J lost 5 bases, and 11 bases lay in between. The CDR3 length is 13 residues. The germline gives CDR1 SNHLY, CDR2 FYNNEI. The CDR3 coding sequence is TGTGCCAGCAGCTTGGGCCCCGATCAGCCCCAGCATTTT. Its translation: CASSLGPDQPQHF.

This chain's CDR3 is CASSLRPGTSGIHEQYF. The CDR3 region has the DNA TGTGCCAGCAGTTTAAGGCCCGGGACTAGCGGGATCCACGAGCAGTACTTC. The chain links TRBV27 to TRBJ2-7, with 13 bases aligning to TRBD2. With V trimmed by 2 bases and J by 5 bases, 9 bases remained unmatched. In germline, CDR1 is MNHEY, CDR2 SMNVEV (reference sequence). There are 17 residues in the CDR3.

This clonotype was counted many times. The chain employs TRBV9 and TRBJ2-6; 12 positions match TRBD1. From germline, CDR1 is SGDLS and CDR2 YYNGEE. This CDR3 comprises 16 residues. Trimming at V came to 2 bases and at J to 4 bases, leaving 1 base not matched to a gene. Here the CDR3 reads CASSVGQGAGANVLTF. The CDR3 coding sequence is TGTGCCAGCAGCGTGGGACAGGGGGCCGGGGCCAACGTCCTGACTTTC.

V is TRBV20-1 and J is TRBJ1-4; D uncertain. V was pared by 2 bases and J by 7 bases, with 11 bases between. There are 13 residues in the CDR3. The germline CDR1 and CDR2 sequences are DFQATT and SNEGSKA (reference sequence). The CDR3 DNA sequence: TGCAGTGCTAGATCTGGACCGATTGAAAAACTGTTTTTT. Protein sequence: CSARSGPIEKLFF.

This clonotype was detected a few times. Sequence at one end of the junction differs from germline and may be a read error. V and J are TRBV28 and TRBJ2-1; weak D call: TRBD1 (6 bases). This CDR3 contains 14 residues. Germline V gives CDR1 MDHEN, CDR2 SYDVKM. The DNA for the CDR3 is TGTGTCAGCAGTTTAGAGGGGGTCCTCAATGAGCAGTTCTTC. This codes for CVSSLEGVLNEQFF.

CDR3 coding DNA: TGTGCCAGCAGTTCCCTAACTACTAGCCCCACCTCAGATACGCAGTATTTT. As protein: CASSSLTTSPTSDTQYF. The chain couples TRBV27 to TRBJ2-3; a possible D gene is TRBD2 (6 bases). V was pared by 4 bases and J by 4 bases, with 21 bases between. This CDR3 region has 17 residues. The germline V gene encodes CDR1 MNHEY and CDR2 SMNVEV (reference sequence).

This clonotype came up a few times. The chain uses TRBV2 and TRBJ1-4; the D is unclear. The CDR3 is 12 amino acids. V lost 7 bases, J lost 5 bases, and 8 bases lay in between. CDR1 and CDR2 (germline): SNHLY, FYNNEI. The CDR3 DNA reads TGTGCCAGCAAAGTAGGGAATGAAAAACTGTTTTTT. It is translated as CASKVGNEKLFF.

This chain joins TRBV24-1 and TRBJ1-1; D remains unclear. The germline V gene encodes CDR1 KGHDR and CDR2 SFDVKD. The CDR3 has 13 residues. The V gene lost 4 bases and the J gene lost 5 bases, with 10 bases spanning the gap. CDR3 protein: CATSEPGRTEAFF. The CDR3 DNA sequence: TGTGCCACCAGTGAACCCGGACGGACTGAAGCTTTCTTT.

The chain couples TRBV6-1 to TRBJ1-1, with D possibly TRBD1 on 5 matching bases. The germline CDR1 and CDR2 sequences are MNHNS and SASEGT. The CDR3 is made up of 12 amino acids. V lost 8 bases and J lost 6, with 13 bases in between. The CDR3 sequence: CASGDGTPEAFF. The CDR3 nucleotides are TGTGCCAGCGGGGACGGTACGCCTGAAGCTTTCTTT.

This clonotype has only a few counts. The chain employs TRBV4-1 and TRBJ1-1; D is possibly TRBD1 (6 bases). The germline gives CDR1 MGHRA, CDR2 YSYEKL. V lost 10 bases, J lost 5 bases, and 14 bases lay in between. The CDR3 has 12 residues. The chain's CDR3 is CATTGRGTEAFF. The DNA of the CDR3 is TGCGCCACCACAGGGAGGGGAACTGAAGCTTTCTTT.

This clonotype was recorded many times. The chain has TRBV29-1 and TRBJ2-7, with TRBD2 identical over 9 bases. After removal of 4 bases from V and 4 bases from J, the junction contained 2 bases not matched to a gene. The CDR3 consists of 12 residues. CDR1 and CDR2 from the germline V gene are SQVTM and ANQGSEA. The CDR3 coding sequence is TGCAGCGTTGGAGCGGGAGGTTACGAGCAGTACTTC. Amino acid sequence: CSVGAGGYEQYF.

The CDR3 coding sequence is TGTGCCAGCAGTTTAGATGGGACTAGCGTCAATGAGCAGTTCTTC. It yields the protein CASSLDGTSVNEQFF. V usage is TRBV12-3 or TRBV12-4 and J usage is TRBJ2-1; 10 bases map to TRBD2. With V trimmed by 1 base and J by 6 bases, 3 bases remained unmatched. The CDR3 sequence is 15 residues long.

The sample holds a few counts of this clonotype. The V and J genes are TRBV4-3 and TRBJ1-6; possibly TRBD1 for D (6 bases). Germline V gene lookup returns CDR1 LGHNA and CDR2 YSLEER. V was clipped by 0 bases and J by 7 bases, with 13 bases between them. The CDR3 has 16 residues. CDR3 amino acids: CASSQDSGARNSPLHF. The DNA for the CDR3 is TGCGCCAGCAGCCAAGATTCGGGGGCTCGGAATTCACCCCTCCACTTT.

This clonotype occurred many times. J is TRBJ2-5 and V is TRBV18, with TRBD2 identical over 9 bases. This CDR3 contains 16 residues. Losses at the gene ends were 0 bases for V and 3 bases for J; bases not matched to a gene: 5. Germline V lookup: CDR1 KGHSH, CDR2 LQKENI. The CDR3 loop reads CASSPPLAGGKETQYF. DNA of the CDR3: TGTGCCAGCTCACCACCCCTGGCGGGAGGGAAAGAGACCCAGTACTTC.